This record covers a single TCR beta chain. The sample belongs to a study of T-cell reconstitution after alpha-beta-depleted transplantation in children. The V segment lost 3 bases and the J segment 0 bases; nucleotides outside the gene matches: 5. This CDR3 has 15 amino acids. Germline V gives CDR1 DFQATT, CDR2 SNEGSKA (reference sequence). Preparation of the TCRbeta library was carried out with unique molecular identifiers. TCRdb ran MiXCR on the PCR reads and lists one entry per CDR3 protein. Among roughly 180,000 distinct CDR3 sequences listed, about 14% were seen once. This rearrangement joins TRBV20-1 to TRBJ2-3, with 8 bases identical to TRBD2. The material sequenced was PBMCs from the stem cell graft donor, taken from the stem cell graft. The sequence was obtained from a human donor who donated a stem cell graft to a child with acute lymphoblastic leukemia. The CDR3 sequence is CSASRAGASTDTQYF. In DNA form, the CDR3 reads TGCAGTGCTAGTAGAGCGGGAGCAAGCACAGATACGCAGTATTTT.